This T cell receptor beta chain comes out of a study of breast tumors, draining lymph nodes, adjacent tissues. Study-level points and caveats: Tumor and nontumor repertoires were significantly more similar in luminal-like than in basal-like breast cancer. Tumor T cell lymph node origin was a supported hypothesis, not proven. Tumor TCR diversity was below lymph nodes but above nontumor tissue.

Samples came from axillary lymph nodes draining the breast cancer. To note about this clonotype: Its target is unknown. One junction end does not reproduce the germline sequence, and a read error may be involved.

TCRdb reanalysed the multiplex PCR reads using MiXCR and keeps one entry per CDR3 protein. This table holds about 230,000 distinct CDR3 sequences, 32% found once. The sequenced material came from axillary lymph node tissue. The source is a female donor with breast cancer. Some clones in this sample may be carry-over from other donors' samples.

CDR3 in amino acids: CASSHSTGTGASGANVLTF. CDR3 in DNA: TGTGCCAGCAGTCACTCGACCGGGACAGGGGCTTCTGGGGCCAACGTCCTGACTTTC. J is TRBJ2-6 and V is TRBV6-2 or TRBV6-3, with 10 bases fitting TRBD1. The CDR3 runs 19 residues. Germline-derived CDR1 and CDR2 are MNHEY and SVGEGT.